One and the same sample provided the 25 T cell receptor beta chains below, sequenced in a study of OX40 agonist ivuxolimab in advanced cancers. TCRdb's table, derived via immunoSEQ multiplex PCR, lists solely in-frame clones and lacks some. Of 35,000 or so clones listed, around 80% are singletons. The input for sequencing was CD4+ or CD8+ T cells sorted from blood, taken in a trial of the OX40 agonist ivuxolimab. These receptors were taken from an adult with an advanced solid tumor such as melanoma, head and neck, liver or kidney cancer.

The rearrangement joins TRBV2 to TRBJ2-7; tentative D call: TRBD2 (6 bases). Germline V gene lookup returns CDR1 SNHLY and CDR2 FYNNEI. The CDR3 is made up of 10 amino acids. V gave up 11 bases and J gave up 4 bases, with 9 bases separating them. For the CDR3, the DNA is TGTGCCGCGGGGCGATACGAGCAGTACTTC. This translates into CAAGRYEQYF. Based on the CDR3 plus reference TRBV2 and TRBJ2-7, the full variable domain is EPEVTQTPSHQVTQMGQEVILRCVPISNHLYFYWYRQILGQKVEFLVSFYNNEISEKSEIFDDQFSVERPDGSNFTLKIRSTKLEDSAMYFCAAGRYEQYFGPGTRLTVT.

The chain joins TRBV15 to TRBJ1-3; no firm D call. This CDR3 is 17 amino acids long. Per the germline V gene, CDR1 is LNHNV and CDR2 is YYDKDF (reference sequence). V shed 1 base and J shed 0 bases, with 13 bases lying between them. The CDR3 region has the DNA TGTGCCACCAGCAGAGGGCGAGCAGCGAGCTCTGGAAACACCATATATTTT. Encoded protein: CATSRGRAASSGNTIYF.

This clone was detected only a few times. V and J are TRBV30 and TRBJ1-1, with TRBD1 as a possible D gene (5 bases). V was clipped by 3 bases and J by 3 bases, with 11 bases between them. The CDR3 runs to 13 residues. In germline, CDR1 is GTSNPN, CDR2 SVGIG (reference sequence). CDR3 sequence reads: CAWREQGYTEAFF. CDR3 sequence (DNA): TGTGCCTGGAGGGAGCAGGGTTACACTGAAGCTTTCTTT.

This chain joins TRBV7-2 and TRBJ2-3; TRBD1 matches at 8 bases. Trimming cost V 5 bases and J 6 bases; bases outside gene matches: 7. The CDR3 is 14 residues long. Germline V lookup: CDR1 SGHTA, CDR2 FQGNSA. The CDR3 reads CASSTGQAADTQYF. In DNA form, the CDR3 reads TGTGCCAGCAGCACGGGACAGGCGGCGGATACGCAGTATTTT.

The CDR3 region is CASSYLLGGKKPQHF. As DNA, the CDR3 is TGTGCCAGCAGTTACCTTCTCGGGGGGAAGAAGCCCCAGCATTTT. This chain uses TRBV6-6 with TRBJ1-5; the D gene is possibly TRBD1 (5 bases). The CDR3 length is 15 residues. Germline V CDR1 and CDR2: MNHNY, SVGAGI (reference sequence). Trimming removed 2 bases at V and 8 bases at J, with 16 bases between.

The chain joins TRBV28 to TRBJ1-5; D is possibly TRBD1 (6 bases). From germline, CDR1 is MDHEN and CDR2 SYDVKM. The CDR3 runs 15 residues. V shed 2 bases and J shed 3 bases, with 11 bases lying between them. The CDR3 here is CASSLVDRPNQPQHF. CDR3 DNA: TGTGCCAGCAGTTTAGTCGACAGGCCCAATCAGCCCCAGCATTTT.

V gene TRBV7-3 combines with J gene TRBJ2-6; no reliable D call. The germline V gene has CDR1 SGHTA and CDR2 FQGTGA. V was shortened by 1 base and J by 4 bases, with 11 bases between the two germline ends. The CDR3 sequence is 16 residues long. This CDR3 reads CASSLRSWVGANVLTF. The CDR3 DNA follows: TGTGCCAGCAGCTTAAGATCGTGGGTCGGGGCCAACGTCCTGACTTTC.

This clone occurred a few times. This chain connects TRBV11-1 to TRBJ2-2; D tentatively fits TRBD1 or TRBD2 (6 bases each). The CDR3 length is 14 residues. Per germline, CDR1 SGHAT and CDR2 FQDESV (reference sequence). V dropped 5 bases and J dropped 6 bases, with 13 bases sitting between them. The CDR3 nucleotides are TGTGCCAGCAGCCTCCGGGGGCAGGCCGGGGAGCTGTTTTTT. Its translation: CASSLRGQAGELFF.

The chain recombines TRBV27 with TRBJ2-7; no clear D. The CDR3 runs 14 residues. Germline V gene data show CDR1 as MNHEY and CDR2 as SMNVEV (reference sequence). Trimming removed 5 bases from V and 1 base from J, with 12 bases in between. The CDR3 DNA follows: TGTGCCAGCAGTATAACGCAGATTTCCTACGAGCAGTACTTC. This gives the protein CASSITQISYEQYF.

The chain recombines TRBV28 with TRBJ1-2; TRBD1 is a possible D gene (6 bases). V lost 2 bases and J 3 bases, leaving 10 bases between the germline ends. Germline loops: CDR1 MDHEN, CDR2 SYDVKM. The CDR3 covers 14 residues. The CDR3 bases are TGTGCCAGCAGTTTAAACAGGGAAGACTATGGCTACACCTTC. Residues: CASSLNREDYGYTF.

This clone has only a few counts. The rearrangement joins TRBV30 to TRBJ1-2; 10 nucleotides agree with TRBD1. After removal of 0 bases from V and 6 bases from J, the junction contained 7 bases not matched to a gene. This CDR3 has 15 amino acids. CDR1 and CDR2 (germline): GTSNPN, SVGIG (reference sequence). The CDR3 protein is CAWSVSRTGGNGYTF. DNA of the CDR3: TGTGCCTGGAGTGTGTCCCGGACAGGGGGGAATGGCTACACCTTC.

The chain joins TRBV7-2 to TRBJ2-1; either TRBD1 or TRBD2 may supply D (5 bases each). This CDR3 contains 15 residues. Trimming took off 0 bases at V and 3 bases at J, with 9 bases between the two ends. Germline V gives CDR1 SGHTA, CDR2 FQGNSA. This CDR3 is CASSLAPGLYNEQFF. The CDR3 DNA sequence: TGTGCCAGCAGCTTAGCTCCGGGGCTCTACAATGAGCAGTTCTTC.

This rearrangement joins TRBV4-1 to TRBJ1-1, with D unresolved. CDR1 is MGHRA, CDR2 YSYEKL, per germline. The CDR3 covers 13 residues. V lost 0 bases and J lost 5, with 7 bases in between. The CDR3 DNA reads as TGCGCCAGCAGCCAAGACAGCGGGACTGAAGCTTTCTTT. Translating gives CASSQDSGTEAFF.

The CDR3 sequence: CASSITNSPLHF. Here the CDR3 DNA reads TGTGCCAGTAGTATCACTAATTCACCCCTCCACTTT. The chain is built from TRBV19 and TRBJ1-6, with D unresolved. CDR3 length: 12 amino acids. V lost 3 bases and J lost 6, with 3 bases in between. Germline V gene data show CDR1 as LNHDA and CDR2 as SQIVND (reference sequence).

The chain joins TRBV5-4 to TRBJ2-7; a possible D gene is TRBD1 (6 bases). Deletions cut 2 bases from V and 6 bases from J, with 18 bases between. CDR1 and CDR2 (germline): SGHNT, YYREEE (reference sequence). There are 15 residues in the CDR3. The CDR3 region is CASSFDLTGPAEQYF. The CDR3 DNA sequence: TGTGCCAGCAGCTTTGACCTTACAGGGCCGGCCGAGCAGTACTTC.

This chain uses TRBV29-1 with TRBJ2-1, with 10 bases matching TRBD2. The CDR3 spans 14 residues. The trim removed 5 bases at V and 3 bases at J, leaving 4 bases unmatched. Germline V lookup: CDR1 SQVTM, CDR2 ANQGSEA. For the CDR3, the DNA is TGCAGCGTTAAACTAGCGGGAAACTACAATGAGCAGTTCTTC. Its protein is CSVKLAGNYNEQFF.

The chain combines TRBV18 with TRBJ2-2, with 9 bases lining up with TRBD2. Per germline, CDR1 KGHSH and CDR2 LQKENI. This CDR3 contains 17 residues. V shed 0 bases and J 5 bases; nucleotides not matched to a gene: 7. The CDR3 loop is CASSPPRLAGRTGELFF. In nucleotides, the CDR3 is TGTGCCAGCTCACCACCTCGCCTAGCGGGACGAACCGGGGAGCTGTTTTTT.

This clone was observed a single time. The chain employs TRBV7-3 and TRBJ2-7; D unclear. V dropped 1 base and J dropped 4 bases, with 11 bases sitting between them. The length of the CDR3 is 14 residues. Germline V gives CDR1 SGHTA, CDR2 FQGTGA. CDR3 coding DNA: TGTGCCAGCAGCTTAAACAGTGGTGGTTACGAGCAGTACTTC. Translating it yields CASSLNSGGYEQYF.

This CDR3 reads CASSFIGQGETQYF. CDR3 DNA sequence: TGTGCCAGCAGCTTCATCGGACAAGGAGAGACCCAGTACTTC. This sequence joins TRBV11-2 and TRBJ2-5, with a weak D call TRBD1 (5 bases). Germline V CDR1 and CDR2: SGHAT, FQNNGV. Trimming took 3 bases from V and 4 from J, leaving 12 bases between them. CDR3 length: 14 residues.

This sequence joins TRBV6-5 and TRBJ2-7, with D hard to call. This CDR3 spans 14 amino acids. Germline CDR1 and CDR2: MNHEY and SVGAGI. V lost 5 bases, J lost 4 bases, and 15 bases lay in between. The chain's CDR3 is CASSPRSYSYEQYF. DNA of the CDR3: TGTGCCAGCAGTCCACGATCCTACAGTTACGAGCAGTACTTC.

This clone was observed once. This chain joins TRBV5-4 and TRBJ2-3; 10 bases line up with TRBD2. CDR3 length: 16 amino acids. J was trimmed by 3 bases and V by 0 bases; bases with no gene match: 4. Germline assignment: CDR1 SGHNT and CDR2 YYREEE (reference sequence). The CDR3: CASSLVRGLATDTQYF. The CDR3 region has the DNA TGTGCCAGCAGCTTGGTTAGGGGACTAGCGACAGATACGCAGTATTTT.

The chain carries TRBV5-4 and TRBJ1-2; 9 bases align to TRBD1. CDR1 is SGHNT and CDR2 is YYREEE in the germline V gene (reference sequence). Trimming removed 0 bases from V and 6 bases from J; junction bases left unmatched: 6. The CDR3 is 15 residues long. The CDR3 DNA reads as TGTGCCAGCAGCTTGGGAACGCGGACAGGGGATGGCTACACCTTC. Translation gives CASSLGTRTGDGYTF.

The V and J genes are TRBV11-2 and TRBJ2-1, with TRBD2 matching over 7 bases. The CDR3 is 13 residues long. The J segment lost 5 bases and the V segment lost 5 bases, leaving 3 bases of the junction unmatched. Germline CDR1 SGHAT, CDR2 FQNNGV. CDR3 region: CASSPGTNNEQFF. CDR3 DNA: TGTGCCAGCAGCCCGGGGACTAACAATGAGCAGTTCTTC.

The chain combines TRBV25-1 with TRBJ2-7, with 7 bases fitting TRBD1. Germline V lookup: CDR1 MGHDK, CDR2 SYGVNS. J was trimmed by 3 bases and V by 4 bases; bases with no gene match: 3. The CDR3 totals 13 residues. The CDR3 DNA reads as TGTGCCAGCAGTGCGACAGGGATCTACGAGCAGTACTTC. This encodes CASSATGIYEQYF.

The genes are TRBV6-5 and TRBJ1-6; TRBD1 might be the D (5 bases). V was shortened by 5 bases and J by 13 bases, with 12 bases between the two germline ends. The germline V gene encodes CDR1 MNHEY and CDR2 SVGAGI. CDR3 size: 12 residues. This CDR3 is CASSPGGVPLHF. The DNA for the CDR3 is TGTGCCAGCAGTCCCGGGGGGGTCCCCCTCCACTTT.